The sequence of this T cell receptor beta chain was determined in a study of CD8+ T cells in alopecia areata. It was cDNA, reverse transcribed from extracted RNA, that served as the sequencing template. The data were produced by immunoSEQ multiplex PCR, yet TCRdb's version contains in-frame clones alone and is incomplete. This sample has some 150,000 clones, with about 54% found just once. The CDR3 covers 17 residues. V lost 0 bases and J 0 bases, leaving 15 bases between the germline ends. Germline CDR1 reads ENHRY; CDR2 reads SYGVKD. Study findings and constraints: Many expanded lesional clones remained in scalp and blood on tofacitinib.

About this clone itself: Its antigen is not known.

Treatment of the sample: oral pan-JAK inhibitor, 5-10 mg twice daily. PBMCs served as the source from which CD4+ and CD8+ T cells were sorted. The chain is built from TRBV10-3 and TRBJ2-7, with TRBD1 as a possible D gene (7 bases). This specimen was CD4+ T cells sorted from blood, taken at approximately week 56, from a patient treated with tofacitinib. This clonotype was sampled from a human donor with alopecia areata. CDR3 region: CAISESQGGGSSYEQYF. CDR3 nucleotides: TGTGCCATCAGTGAGTCGCAGGGGGGTGGAAGCTCCTACGAGCAGTACTTC.